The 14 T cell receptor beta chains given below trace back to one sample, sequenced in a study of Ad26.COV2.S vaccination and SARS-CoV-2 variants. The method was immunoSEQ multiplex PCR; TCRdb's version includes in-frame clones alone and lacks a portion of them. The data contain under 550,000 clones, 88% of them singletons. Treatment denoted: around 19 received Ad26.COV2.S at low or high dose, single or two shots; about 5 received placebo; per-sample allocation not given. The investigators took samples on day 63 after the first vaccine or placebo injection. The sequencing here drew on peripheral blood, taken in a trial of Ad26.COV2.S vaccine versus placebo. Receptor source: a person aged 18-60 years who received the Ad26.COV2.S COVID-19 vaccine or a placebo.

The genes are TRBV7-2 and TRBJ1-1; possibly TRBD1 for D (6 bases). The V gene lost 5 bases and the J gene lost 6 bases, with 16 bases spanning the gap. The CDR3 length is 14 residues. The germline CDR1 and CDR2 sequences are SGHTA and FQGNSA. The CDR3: CASSTQGGRAEAFF. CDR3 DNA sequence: TGTGCCAGCAGCACACAGGGAGGAAGGGCTGAAGCTTTCTTT.

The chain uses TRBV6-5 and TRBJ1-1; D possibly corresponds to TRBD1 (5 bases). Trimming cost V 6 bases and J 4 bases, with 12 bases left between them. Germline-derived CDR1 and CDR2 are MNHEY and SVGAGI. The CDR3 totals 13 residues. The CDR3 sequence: CASSLGRLTEAFF. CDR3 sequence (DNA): TGTGCCAGCAGCCTGGGACGTCTCACTGAAGCTTTCTTT.

In nucleotides, the CDR3 is TGTGCCAGCAGCTTGGGGACCGCGGGGACTGAAGCTTTCTTT. Amino acid sequence: CASSLGTAGTEAFF. This chain links TRBV9 with TRBJ1-1; D may be TRBD1 (5 bases). The V gene's germline CDR1 is SGDLS and CDR2 YYNGEE. CDR3 length: 14 amino acids. V was clipped by 4 bases and J by 5 bases, with 15 bases between them.

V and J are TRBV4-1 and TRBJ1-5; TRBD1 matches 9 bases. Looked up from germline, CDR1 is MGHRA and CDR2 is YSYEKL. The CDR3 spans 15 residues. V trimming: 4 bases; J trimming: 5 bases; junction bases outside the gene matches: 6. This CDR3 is CASSLVTGGDQPQHF. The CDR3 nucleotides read TGCGCCAGCAGCCTCGTGACAGGGGGAGATCAGCCCCAGCATTTT.

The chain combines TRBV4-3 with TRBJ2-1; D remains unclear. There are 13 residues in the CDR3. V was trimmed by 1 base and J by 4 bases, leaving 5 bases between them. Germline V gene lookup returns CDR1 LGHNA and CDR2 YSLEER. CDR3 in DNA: TGCGCCAGCAGCCAAGGGTATTACAATGAGCAGTTCTTC. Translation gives CASSQGYYNEQFF.

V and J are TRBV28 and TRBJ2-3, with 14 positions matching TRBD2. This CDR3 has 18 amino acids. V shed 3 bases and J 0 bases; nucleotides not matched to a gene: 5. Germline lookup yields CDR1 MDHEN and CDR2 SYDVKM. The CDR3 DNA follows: TGTGCCAGCAGTTTCGGACTAGCGGGGGGCTCCAGCACAGATACGCAGTATTTT. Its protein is CASSFGLAGGSSTDTQYF.

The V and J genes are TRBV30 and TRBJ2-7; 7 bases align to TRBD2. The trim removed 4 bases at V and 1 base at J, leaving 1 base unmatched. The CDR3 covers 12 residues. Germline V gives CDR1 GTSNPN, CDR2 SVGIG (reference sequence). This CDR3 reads CAWNGGSYEQYF. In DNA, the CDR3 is TGTGCCTGGAACGGGGGGTCCTACGAGCAGTACTTC.

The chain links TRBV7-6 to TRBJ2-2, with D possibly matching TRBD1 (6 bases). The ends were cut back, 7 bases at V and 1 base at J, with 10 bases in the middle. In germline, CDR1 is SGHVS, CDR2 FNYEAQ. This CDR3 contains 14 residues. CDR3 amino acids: CASTLDRNTGELFF. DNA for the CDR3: TGTGCCAGCACCTTGGACAGGAACACCGGGGAGCTGTTTTTT.

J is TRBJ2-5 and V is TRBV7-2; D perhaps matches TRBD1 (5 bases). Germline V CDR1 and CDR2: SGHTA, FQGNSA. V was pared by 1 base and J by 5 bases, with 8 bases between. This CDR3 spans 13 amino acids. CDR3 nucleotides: TGTGCCAGCAGCTTAGGACAGAGGGAGACCCAGTACTTC. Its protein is CASSLGQRETQYF.

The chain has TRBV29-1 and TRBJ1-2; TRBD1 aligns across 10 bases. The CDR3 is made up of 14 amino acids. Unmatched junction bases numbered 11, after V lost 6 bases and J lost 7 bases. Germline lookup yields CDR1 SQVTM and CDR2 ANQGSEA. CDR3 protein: CSVGPGQGVIGYTF. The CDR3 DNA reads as TGCAGCGTGGGCCCTGGACAGGGGGTAATTGGCTACACCTTC.

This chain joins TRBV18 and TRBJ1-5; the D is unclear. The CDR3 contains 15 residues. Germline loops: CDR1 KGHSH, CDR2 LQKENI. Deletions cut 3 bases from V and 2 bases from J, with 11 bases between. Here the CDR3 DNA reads TGTGCCAGCTCACCCGGCCACCTTCGCAATCAGCCCCAGCATTTT. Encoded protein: CASSPGHLRNQPQHF.

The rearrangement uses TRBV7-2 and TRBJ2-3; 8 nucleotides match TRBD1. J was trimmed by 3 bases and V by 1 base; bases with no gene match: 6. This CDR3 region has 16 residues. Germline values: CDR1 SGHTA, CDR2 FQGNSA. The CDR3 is CASSLVGRGQTDTQYF. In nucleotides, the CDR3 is TGTGCCAGCAGCTTAGTCGGCAGGGGGCAAACAGATACGCAGTATTTT.

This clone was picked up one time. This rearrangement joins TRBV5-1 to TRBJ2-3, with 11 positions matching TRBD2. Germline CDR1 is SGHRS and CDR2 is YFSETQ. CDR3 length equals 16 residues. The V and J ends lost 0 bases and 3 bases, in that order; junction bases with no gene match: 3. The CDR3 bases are TGCGCCAGCAGCTTGGGTCCTAGCGGGGGGACAGATACGCAGTATTTT. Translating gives CASSLGPSGGTDTQYF. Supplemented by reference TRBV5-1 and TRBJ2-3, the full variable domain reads KAGVTQTPRYLIKTRGQQVTLSCSPISGHRSVSWYQQTPGQGLQFLFEYFSETQRNKGNFPGRFSGRQFSNSRSEMNVSTLELGDSALYLCASSLGPSGGTDTQYFGPGTRLTVL.

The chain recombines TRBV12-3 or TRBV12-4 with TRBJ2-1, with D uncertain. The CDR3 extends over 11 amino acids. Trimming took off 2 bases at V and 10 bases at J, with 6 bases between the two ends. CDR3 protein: CASSLLEEQFF. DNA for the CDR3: TGTGCCAGCAGTTTATTAGAGGAGCAGTTCTTC.